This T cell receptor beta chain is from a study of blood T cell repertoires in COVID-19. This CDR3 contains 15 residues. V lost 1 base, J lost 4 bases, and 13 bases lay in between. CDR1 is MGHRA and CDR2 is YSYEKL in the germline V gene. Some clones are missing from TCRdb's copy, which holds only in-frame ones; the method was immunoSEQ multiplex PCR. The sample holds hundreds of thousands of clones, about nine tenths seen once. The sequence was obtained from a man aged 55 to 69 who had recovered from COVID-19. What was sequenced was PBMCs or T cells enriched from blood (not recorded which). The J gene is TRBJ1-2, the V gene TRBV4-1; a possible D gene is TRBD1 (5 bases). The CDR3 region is CASSQVEGSSYGYTF. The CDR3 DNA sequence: TGCGCCAGCAGCCAAGTGGAGGGGAGTAGCTATGGCTACACCTTC.